The next 20 T cell receptor beta chains were all read from a single sample in a study of resident and recirculating memory T cells in vitiligo. Produced via immunoSEQ multiplex PCR; TCRdb's table is partial and in-frame only. The profile covers tens of thousands of clones, with about 92% appearing a single time and more than 4.5% taken by the ten largest. The sequenced sample consisted of blood. The receptors come from a male donor with vitiligo.

This clone appeared a single time. V is TRBV27 and J is TRBJ2-7, with 12 bases that match TRBD1. Trimming at V came to 6 bases and at J to 6 bases, leaving 15 bases not matched to a gene. The CDR3 loop spans 17 amino acids. The V gene's germline CDR1 is MNHEY and CDR2 SMNVEV (reference sequence). The CDR3 nucleotides are TGTGCCAGCAGGAATTATTTTACAGGGGGACAGGGGGCCGAGCAGTACTTC. Its protein product is CASRNYFTGGQGAEQYF.

This clone was recorded only once. The chain links TRBV7-3 to TRBJ2-3; no clear D gene. Germline assignment: CDR1 SGHTA and CDR2 FQGTGA. Trimming shortened V by 6 bases and J by 1 base, and 17 bases separated the two germline ends. This CDR3 comprises 16 residues. The CDR3: CASRSKGGGGTDTQYF. CDR3 nucleotides: TGTGCCAGCAGATCAAAAGGTGGCGGAGGCACAGATACGCAGTATTTT.

The chain has TRBV4-3 and TRBJ2-7; 8 positions agree with TRBD2. The V gene's germline CDR1 is LGHNA and CDR2 YSLEER. J was trimmed by 1 base and V by 4 bases; bases with no gene match: 9. The length of the CDR3 is 16 residues. The CDR3 DNA follows: TGCGCCAGCAGCCCTTCGCCGGGACTAGGTTCCTACGAGCAGTACTTC. It yields the protein CASSPSPGLGSYEQYF.

This chain connects TRBV4-1 to TRBJ2-1; D perhaps matches TRBD1 (5 bases). Trimming pared 4 bases from V and 8 bases from J, leaving 12 bases between. The CDR3 contains 13 residues. CDR1 and CDR2 (germline): MGHRA, YSYEKL. The CDR3 nucleotides are TGCGCCAGCAGCCGAAGTCCCAGGGATGAGCAGTTCTTC. This encodes CASSRSPRDEQFF.

This chain uses TRBV28 with TRBJ2-3; D remains ambiguous. This CDR3 region has 11 residues. Trimming pared 7 bases from V and 1 base from J, leaving 3 bases between. Germline V gene sequence: CDR1 MDHEN, CDR2 SYDVKM. The CDR3 coding sequence is TGTGCCAGCACGGGCACAGATACGCAGTATTTT. It is translated as CASTGTDTQYF.

The V and J genes are TRBV7-9 and TRBJ1-3, with D perhaps TRBD1 (5 bases). CDR3 size: 15 residues. V shed 4 bases and J shed 0 bases, with 10 bases lying between them. The germline CDR1 and CDR2 sequences are SEHNR and FQNEAQ (reference sequence). CDR3 in amino acids: CASSYRGGSGNTIYF. Here the CDR3 DNA reads TGTGCCAGCAGCTACCGCGGGGGCTCTGGAAACACCATATATTTT.

The sample holds one count of this clone. The chain joins TRBV5-4 to TRBJ2-7, with TRBD2 matching over 13 bases. This CDR3 spans 14 amino acids. V shed 4 bases, J shed 7 bases, and the junction held 5 bases outside the gene matches. Looked up from germline, CDR1 is SGHNT and CDR2 is YYREEE (reference sequence). The CDR3 reads CASSLVGLAGEQYF. CDR3 bases: TGTGCCAGCAGCCTAGTGGGACTAGCGGGGGAGCAGTACTTC.

The rearrangement joins TRBV27 to TRBJ1-2; 8 bases match TRBD1. The CDR3 has 16 amino acids. Germline trimming cut 5 bases from V and 4 bases from J; bases unmatched to any gene: 12. Per the germline V gene, CDR1 is MNHEY and CDR2 is SMNVEV (reference sequence). CDR3 nucleotides: TGTGCCAGCAGTCCCTCAGGGGGCGTCATTATCTATGGCTACACCTTC. This encodes CASSPSGGVIIYGYTF.

The chain couples TRBV27 to TRBJ1-4; tentatively, D is TRBD1 (6 bases). V was shortened by 5 bases and J by 6 bases, with 16 bases between the two germline ends. Germline CDR1 reads MNHEY; CDR2 reads SMNVEV (reference sequence). The CDR3 sequence is 15 residues long. CDR3 protein: CASSGWGGGDEKLFF. The CDR3, as DNA: TGTGCCAGCAGTGGGTGGGGAGGGGGGGATGAAAAACTGTTTTTT.

This chain joins TRBV5-1 and TRBJ1-1; D gene ambiguous. The CDR3 loop spans 14 amino acids. The germline CDR1 and CDR2 sequences are SGHRS and YFSETQ. V was pared by 0 bases and J by 1 base, with 7 bases between. The CDR3 DNA follows: TGCGCCAGCAGCTTGGAAGCAACGAACACTGAAGCTTTCTTT. This translates into CASSLEATNTEAFF.

The J gene is TRBJ1-5, the V gene TRBV5-8; a weak D match, TRBD1 (5 bases). Trimming left V 2 bases short and J 1 base short, with 13 bases between. CDR1 and CDR2 from the germline V gene are SGHTS and YDEGEE. The CDR3 sequence is 16 residues long. This CDR3 reads CASSFWAGESNQPQHF. In DNA form, the CDR3 reads TGTGCCAGCAGCTTTTGGGCGGGGGAGAGCAATCAGCCCCAGCATTTT.

The chain carries TRBV9 and TRBJ2-3, with D possibly matching TRBD2 (6 bases). There are 15 residues in the CDR3. Per germline, CDR1 SGDLS and CDR2 YYNGEE. Trimming pared 0 bases from V and 2 bases from J, leaving 10 bases between. DNA of the CDR3: TGTGCCAGCAGCGTAGCGGGAGCCCCCACAGATACGCAGTATTTT. Translation gives CASSVAGAPTDTQYF.

V gene TRBV29-1 combines with J gene TRBJ2-2; 7 bases agree with TRBD1. Trimming took 6 bases from V and 6 from J; bases not matched to a gene: 10. Germline CDR1 SQVTM, CDR2 ANQGSEA. This CDR3 has 14 amino acids. The CDR3 DNA follows: TGCAGCGTCCTACCACAGGGGACCGCCGGGGAGCTGTTTTTT. It specifies CSVLPQGTAGELFF.

The chain is built from TRBV19 and TRBJ2-5; no clear D gene. The length of the CDR3 is 14 residues. CDR1 LNHDA and CDR2 SQIVND come from the germline V gene (reference sequence). V was shortened by 5 bases and J by 2 bases, with 12 bases between the two germline ends. CDR3 sequence reads: CASSPITTQETQYF. The DNA of the CDR3 is TGTGCCAGTAGTCCGATTACAACGCAAGAGACCCAGTACTTC.

The CDR3 is CASRLPGQGAGEQYF. The CDR3 nucleotides read TGCGCCAGCCGACTCCCGGGACAGGGGGCAGGGGAGCAGTACTTC. The chain combines TRBV10-2 with TRBJ2-7; 12 bases are shared with TRBD1. This CDR3 is built from 15 residues. CDR1 and CDR2 from the germline V gene are WSHSY and SAAADI. The ends lost 8 bases at V and 7 bases at J; junction bases unmatched: 12.

The chain carries TRBV4-3 and TRBJ2-7; D is possibly TRBD1 (6 bases). The CDR3 runs to 15 residues. Germline CDR1 LGHNA, CDR2 YSLEER. Trimming took off 0 bases at V and 0 bases at J, with 9 bases between the two ends. The CDR3 DNA reads as TGCGCCAGCAGCCAAGATGGACAGAACTCCTACGAGCAGTACTTC. Its protein is CASSQDGQNSYEQYF.

The V and J genes are TRBV28 and TRBJ1-2, with no clear D. Deletions cut 1 base from V and 3 bases from J, with 12 bases between. This CDR3 has 15 amino acids. CDR1 and CDR2 (germline): MDHEN, SYDVKM. The CDR3 DNA reads TGTGCCAGCAGTTTATCTGGGAGGTATTACTATGGCTACACCTTC. Encoded protein: CASSLSGRYYYGYTF.

V and J are TRBV7-2 and TRBJ2-3; a possible D gene is TRBD2 (6 bases). Germline-derived CDR1 and CDR2 are SGHTA and FQGNSA. This CDR3 has 15 amino acids. V shed 1 base and J shed 2 bases, with 10 bases lying between them. CDR3 loop: CASSLGRRDTDTQYF. CDR3 nucleotides: TGTGCCAGCAGCTTAGGGCGGAGGGACACAGATACGCAGTATTTT.

The chain is built from TRBV7-9 and TRBJ2-1, with a weak D call TRBD2 (5 bases). The CDR3 extends over 15 amino acids. Trimming stripped 5 bases from V and 7 bases from J, with 18 bases between. CDR1 and CDR2 from the germline V gene are SEHNR and FQNEAQ (reference sequence). CDR3 amino acids: CASSQLAFGENEQFF. The CDR3 bases are TGTGCCAGCAGCCAGTTGGCCTTCGGGGAGAATGAGCAGTTCTTC. Supplemented by reference TRBV7-9 and TRBJ2-1, the full variable domain reads DTGVSQNPRHKITKRGQNVTFRCDPISEHNRLYWYRQTLGQGPEFLTYFQNEAQLEKSRLLSDRFSAERPKGSFSTLEIQRTEQGDSAMYLCASSQLAFGENEQFFGPGTRLTVL.

The J gene is TRBJ2-1, the V gene TRBV4-2; 8 nucleotides align to TRBD2. Trimming at V came to 2 bases and at J to 8 bases, leaving 8 bases not matched to a gene. The CDR3 is made up of 15 amino acids. CDR1 is LGHNA, CDR2 YNFKEQ, per germline. The CDR3 region is CASSQPERTSHEQFF. The CDR3, as DNA: TGTGCCAGCAGCCAACCCGAGAGGACTAGCCATGAGCAGTTCTTC.